One and the same sample provided the 19 T cell receptor beta chains below, sequenced in a study of T cells after yellow fever vaccination. TCRdb re-analysed the 5' RACE reads in MiXCR, keeping a single row per CDR3 protein. Here the sample spans about 340,000 distinct CDR3 sequences, roughly 4% being singletons. The sample consisted of PBMCs, taken 5 days after the yellow fever booster vaccination. These receptor sequences come from a man aged 18-30 years who received the YFV17D yellow fever vaccine.

This clonotype has just a few counts. This chain connects TRBV20-1 to TRBJ2-3, with 12 positions matching TRBD2. V shed 4 bases, J shed 4 bases, and the junction held 3 bases outside the gene matches. CDR1 is DFQATT and CDR2 is SNEGSKA in the germline V gene (reference sequence). The CDR3 runs to 14 residues. This CDR3 reads CSATSGGASDTQYF. DNA of the CDR3: TGCAGTGCTACTAGCGGGGGGGCCTCAGATACGCAGTATTTT.

The chain uses TRBV11-2 and TRBJ2-3; TRBD2 matches at 14 bases. Germline-derived CDR1 and CDR2 are SGHAT and FQNNGV. J was trimmed by 6 bases and V by 5 bases; bases with no gene match: 7. This CDR3 has 16 amino acids. The CDR3 sequence is CASSPTSGGGRDTQYF. CDR3 nucleotides: TGTGCCAGCAGCCCGACTAGCGGGGGGGGAAGGGATACGCAGTATTTT.

In its sample, this clonotype was seen a few times. The J gene is TRBJ2-2, the V gene TRBV18; no definite D call. The CDR3 covers 13 residues. Deletions cut 3 bases from V and 6 bases from J, with 8 bases between. Germline V lookup: CDR1 KGHSH, CDR2 LQKENI. The CDR3 loop is CASSPVIAGELFF. CDR3 sequence (DNA): TGTGCCAGCTCACCTGTCATCGCCGGGGAGCTGTTTTTT.

In its sample, this clonotype was seen a few times. The chain joins TRBV29-1 to TRBJ2-2, with TRBD2 identical over 14 bases. This CDR3 contains 17 residues. Germline CDR1 reads SQVTM; CDR2 reads ANQGSEA. The V gene end was trimmed by 7 bases and the J gene end by 6 bases; junction bases not matched to a gene: 13. CDR3 bases: TGCAGCGCGGCGCTCCATGAGACTAGCGGGGGGGCCGGGGAGCTGTTTTTT. Its protein is CSAALHETSGGAGELFF.

The chain recombines TRBV10-3 with TRBJ2-2; D is perhaps TRBD1 (6 bases). CDR3 length: 16 amino acids. The V end was cut by 4 bases, the J end by 0 bases, with 12 bases between. Germline V gene lookup returns CDR1 ENHRY and CDR2 SYGVKD. CDR3 amino acids: CAISVDRTSNTGELFF. CDR3 nucleotides: TGTGCCATCAGTGTAGACAGGACTTCGAACACCGGGGAGCTGTTTTTT.

V and J are TRBV20-1 and TRBJ1-1, with TRBD1 as a possible D gene (5 bases). CDR3 size: 13 residues. CDR1 is DFQATT, CDR2 SNEGSKA, per germline (reference sequence). Trimming shortened V by 1 base and J by 4 bases, and 10 bases separated the two germline ends. CDR3 DNA sequence: TGCAGTGCTAGAGTGTCAGGGACCACTGAAGCTTTCTTT. It codes for CSARVSGTTEAFF.

In this sample, this clonotype turned up a few times. The chain uses TRBV7-2 and TRBJ2-5; TRBD2 matches 11 bases. The CDR3 runs to 15 residues. Germline lookup yields CDR1 SGHTA and CDR2 FQGNSA. The ends lost 2 bases at V and 4 bases at J; junction bases unmatched: 3. Written as DNA, the CDR3 is TGTGCCAGCAGCTTACTCGGGACTAGCGGAGAGACCCAGTACTTC. Protein sequence: CASSLLGTSGETQYF.

There are a few counts of this clonotype. This sequence joins TRBV9 and TRBJ2-5; 7 bases match TRBD2. V shed 4 bases and J 3 bases; nucleotides not matched to a gene: 9. Germline assignment: CDR1 SGDLS and CDR2 YYNGEE. CDR3 length: 15 residues. CDR3 nucleotides: TGTGCCAGCAGCTACTACGGCAGCGGGGAAGAGACCCAGTACTTC. It is translated as CASSYYGSGEETQYF.

This clonotype was detected a few times. This rearrangement joins TRBV5-6 to TRBJ2-3, with D possibly matching TRBD2 (6 bases). The CDR3 totals 14 residues. The germline V gene has CDR1 SGHDT and CDR2 YYEEEE. Deletions cut 5 bases from V and 1 base from J, with 11 bases between. The CDR3 loop is CASRGLDRTDTQYF. Here the CDR3 DNA reads TGTGCCAGCAGGGGACTTGATCGCACAGATACGCAGTATTTT. The full variable domain, with the rest looked up from reference TRBV5-6 and TRBJ2-3, is DAGVTQSPTHLIKTRGQQVTLRCSPKSGHDTVSWYQQALGQGPQFIFQYYEEEERQRGNFPDRFSGHQFPNYSSELNVNALLLGDSALYLCASRGLDRTDTQYFGPGTRLTVL.

This clonotype was seen a handful of times. The rearrangement uses TRBV5-1 and TRBJ1-6; D might be TRBD1 (6 bases). CDR1 and CDR2 from the germline V gene are SGHRS and YFSETQ. The CDR3 is made up of 16 amino acids. V was cut by 1 base and J by 4 bases, with 12 bases left in between. DNA of the CDR3: TGCGCCAGCAGCTTGAGTGCCGGACAGTATAATTCACCCCTCCACTTT. Amino acids: CASSLSAGQYNSPLHF.

This clonotype occurred a few times. The chain recombines TRBV20-1 with TRBJ2-7; 10 bases align to TRBD2. Germline V gene sequence: CDR1 DFQATT, CDR2 SNEGSKA (reference sequence). Trimming cost V 6 bases and J 3 bases; bases outside gene matches: 2. This CDR3 region has 12 residues. The CDR3 region has the DNA TGCAGTGCCGGGACTAGCGACTACGAGCAGTACGTC. Translating gives CSAGTSDYEQYV.

This clonotype was counted only a few times. The rearrangement uses TRBV15 and TRBJ2-3; D perhaps matches TRBD2 (5 bases). The CDR3 spans 13 residues. Germline V gene lookup returns CDR1 LNHNV and CDR2 YYDKDF (reference sequence). The V end was cut by 1 base, the J end by 6 bases, with 8 bases between. The CDR3 reads CATSRVGEDTQYF. CDR3 bases: TGTGCCACCAGCAGAGTCGGGGAGGATACGCAGTATTTT. Complete variable domain (other parts from reference TRBV15 and TRBJ2-3): DAMVIQNPRYQVTQFGKPVTLSCSQTLNHNVMYWYQQKSSQAPKLLFHYYDKDFNNEADTPDNFQSRRPNTSFCFLDIRSPGLGDTAMYLCATSRVGEDTQYFGPGTRLTVL.

This clonotype appeared many times. The chain links TRBV18 to TRBJ2-7; TRBD2 is a possible D gene (6 bases). Germline CDR1 and CDR2: KGHSH and LQKENI. Between the trimmed V and J ends, which lost 6 bases and 7 bases, there was a span of 16 bases. The CDR3 has 13 amino acids. DNA for the CDR3: TGTGCCAGCTCGCGACGCGGGACTTTTGAGCAGTACTTC. Translation: CASSRRGTFEQYF.

This clonotype was counted only a few times. This chain links TRBV5-4 with TRBJ2-3, with 9 nucleotides matching TRBD2. The CDR3 totals 19 residues. Germline CDR1 and CDR2: SGHNT and YYREEE (reference sequence). J was trimmed by 0 bases and V by 0 bases; bases with no gene match: 11. The CDR3 bases are TGTGCCAGCAGCTTGGCGCTAGCGGGAAGATTGATGAGCACAGATACGCAGTATTTT. Its protein is CASSLALAGRLMSTDTQYF.

This clonotype was counted ten times or more. The chain has TRBV5-1 and TRBJ1-4; unclear D gene. Per the germline V gene, CDR1 is SGHRS and CDR2 is YFSETQ. The CDR3 covers 16 residues. Trimming removed 4 bases at V and 0 bases at J, with 13 bases between. The CDR3: CASSPEADSTNEKLFF. DNA of the CDR3: TGCGCCAGCAGCCCGGAGGCAGATTCAACTAATGAAAAACTGTTTTTT. Based on the CDR3 plus reference TRBV5-1 and TRBJ1-4, the full variable domain is KAGVTQTPRYLIKTRGQQVTLSCSPISGHRSVSWYQQTPGQGLQFLFEYFSETQRNKGNFPGRFSGRQFSNSRSEMNVSTLELGDSALYLCASSPEADSTNEKLFFGSGTQLSVL.

The DNA for the CDR3 is TGTGCCAGCAGCTTGATTTCCCCTAGCGGGGTAACCCAGTACTTC. Translating it yields CASSLISPSGVTQYF. The chain joins TRBV5-4 to TRBJ2-5, with 9 bases lining up with TRBD2. Looked up from germline, CDR1 is SGHNT and CDR2 is YYREEE (reference sequence). The CDR3 has 15 amino acids. V was pared by 1 base and J by 8 bases, with 9 bases of the junction left unmatched.

This clonotype was detected only a few times. The chain recombines TRBV10-2 with TRBJ1-2; D call uncertain. The germline V gene encodes CDR1 WSHSY and CDR2 SAAADI. V was cut by 6 bases and J by 8 bases, with 22 bases left in between. The CDR3 is 15 amino acids. CDR3 amino acids: CASSYTKRGFSGYTF. The CDR3, as DNA: TGCGCCAGCAGCTATACAAAACGAGGGTTTTCCGGCTACACCTTC.

CDR3: CASSSRTGLVTEAFF. For the CDR3, the DNA is TGTGCCAGCAGTTCCAGGACAGGGCTAGTTACTGAAGCTTTCTTT. V usage is TRBV6-2 or TRBV6-3 and J usage is TRBJ1-1; 8 nucleotides line up with TRBD1. V gave up 4 bases and J gave up 5 bases; unmatched junction bases: 9. The CDR3 length is 15 residues. The germline V gene encodes CDR1 MNHEY and CDR2 SVGEGT.

This clonotype was detected ten times or more. The rearrangement uses TRBV5-6 and TRBJ2-7; D remains unclear. Germline V gene sequence: CDR1 SGHDT, CDR2 YYEEEE. This CDR3 spans 12 amino acids. The ends were cut back, 4 bases at V and 3 bases at J, with 8 bases in the middle. For the CDR3, the DNA is TGTGCCAGCAGCCTCCTGAACTACGAGCAGTACTTC. Amino acids: CASSLLNYEQYF.